Shown below are 20 T cell receptor beta chains from a single sample sequenced in a study of blood T cell repertoires in COVID-19. This table comes from immunoSEQ multiplex PCR, and its TCRdb copy is limited to in-frame clones, with some not included. The sample consists of over 250,000 clones, 89% of them appearing once. Sequenced input: peripheral blood. These receptors came from a woman aged 60-75 years with acute or convalescent COVID-19.

CDR3 nucleotides: TGTGCCAGCAGCTTAGAGGGACAGCTTCCACCCCTCCACTTT. This codes for CASSLEGQLPPLHF. V is TRBV7-2 and J is TRBJ1-6, with 7 nucleotides matching TRBD1. The V gene end was trimmed by 1 base and the J gene end by 11 bases; junction bases not matched to a gene: 5. From germline, CDR1 is SGHTA and CDR2 FQGNSA. The CDR3 length is 14 residues.

The chain recombines TRBV2 with TRBJ2-3, with TRBD1 matching over 10 bases. CDR3 length equals 15 residues. Germline loops: CDR1 SNHLY, CDR2 FYNNEI. V dropped 5 bases and J dropped 5; count of bases not matched to a gene: 7. CDR3 residues: CASSYPGQGRDTQYF. The CDR3 region has the DNA TGTGCCAGCAGTTATCCGGGACAGGGGAGAGATACGCAGTATTTT.

CDR3: CASKSTVSITDTQYF. CDR3 bases: TGTGCCAGCAAGTCGACAGTCTCCATCACAGATACGCAGTATTTT. V is TRBV25-1 and J is TRBJ2-3, with D perhaps matching TRBD1 (5 bases). The CDR3 contains 15 residues. Germline V CDR1 and CDR2: MGHDK, SYGVNS. The germline V and J ends were trimmed by 7 bases and 2 bases, with 16 bases remaining between them.

The rearrangement joins TRBV6-2 or TRBV6-3 to TRBJ1-2, with a weak D call TRBD1 (6 bases). There are 14 residues in the CDR3. Germline CDR1 and CDR2: MNHEY and SVGEGT. The ends were cut back, 4 bases at V and 0 bases at J, with 9 bases in the middle. Here the CDR3 reads CASSSGTPNYGYTF. The CDR3 DNA reads TGTGCCAGCAGTTCCGGGACACCTAACTATGGCTACACCTTC.

The chain has TRBV6-2 or TRBV6-3 and TRBJ1-2; 8 bases map to TRBD1. The germline CDR1 and CDR2 sequences are MNHEY and SVGEGT. The V segment lost 0 bases and the J segment 6 bases; nucleotides outside the gene matches: 9. The CDR3 loop spans 16 amino acids. CDR3 coding DNA: TGTGCCAGCAGTTACTCGCGAGACAGGGGCTCCGATGGCTACACCTTC. It encodes CASSYSRDRGSDGYTF.

This chain uses TRBV9 with TRBJ2-2; the match to TRBD2 covers 13 bases. Germline V CDR1 and CDR2: SGDLS, YYNGEE. V lost 3 bases, J lost 11 bases, and 7 bases stayed unmatched. CDR3 length: 15 amino acids. CDR3 region: CASSGRLAGGFELFF. Here the CDR3 DNA reads TGTGCCAGCAGCGGACGACTAGCGGGAGGATTCGAGCTGTTTTTT.

V and J are TRBV28 and TRBJ1-1; the D gene is possibly TRBD1 (5 bases). Trimming took 8 bases from V and 2 from J, leaving 18 bases between them. CDR1 is MDHEN, CDR2 SYDVKM, per germline. The CDR3 has 15 residues. CDR3 sequence reads: CASPPSRALNTEAFF. In DNA form, the CDR3 reads TGTGCCAGCCCCCCCTCCAGGGCTCTTAACACTGAAGCTTTCTTT.

Comment on this clone: The same CDR3 arises from other DNA sequences in this sample as well. The chain couples TRBV6-1 to TRBJ2-7; D is perhaps TRBD2 (6 bases). The germline CDR1 and CDR2 sequences are MNHNS and SASEGT. The CDR3 extends over 15 amino acids. The V end was cut by 0 bases, the J end by 0 bases, with 9 bases between. CDR3 region: CASSEAGTGSYEQYF. DNA for the CDR3: TGTGCCAGCAGTGAAGCAGGGACTGGCTCCTACGAGCAGTACTTC.

The J gene is TRBJ2-7, the V gene TRBV29-1; D unclear. V was shortened by 4 bases and J by 1 base, with 5 bases between the two germline ends. Looked up from germline, CDR1 is SQVTM and CDR2 is ANQGSEA. The CDR3 is 11 amino acids. The DNA of the CDR3 is TGCAGCGTTGGTAATTCCTACGAGCAGTACTTC. It encodes CSVGNSYEQYF.

This chain's CDR3 is CASSLGERPSYEQYF. CDR3 nucleotides: TGTGCCAGCAGCTTAGGTGAGCGCCCTTCCTACGAGCAGTACTTC. V and J are TRBV7-2 and TRBJ2-7; D is unresolved. The germline gives CDR1 SGHTA, CDR2 FQGNSA. The CDR3 is 15 amino acids. Deletions cut 1 base from V and 1 base from J, with 11 bases between. Full variable domain (remainder filled in from reference TRBV7-2 and TRBJ2-7): GAGVSQSPSNKVTEKGKDVELRCDPISGHTALYWYRQSLGQGLEFLIYFQGNSAPDKSGLPSDRFSAERTGGSVSTLTIQRTQQEDSAVYLCASSLGERPSYEQYFGPGTRLTVT.

The chain has TRBV5-4 and TRBJ2-6, with a tentative D call TRBD1 (9 bases). Germline lookup yields CDR1 SGHNT and CDR2 YYREEE (reference sequence). The length of the CDR3 is 19 residues. Between the trimmed V and J ends, which lost 4 bases and 2 bases, there was a span of 22 bases. The CDR3 DNA sequence: TGTGCCAGCAGCCCGGGGGGGACAGGGAGCAGCCCTGGGGCCAACGTCCTGACTTTC. Its translation is CASSPGGTGSSPGANVLTF.

The V gene is TRBV2, the J gene TRBJ2-7; 9 bases are shared with TRBD1. The V gene's germline CDR1 is SNHLY and CDR2 FYNNEI. This CDR3 has 12 residues. V dropped 8 bases and J dropped 5; count of bases not matched to a gene: 4. CDR3 protein: CASHRGRHEQYF. The CDR3 coding sequence is TGTGCCAGCCACAGGGGGCGTCACGAGCAGTACTTC. Filled out from reference TRBV2 and TRBJ2-7, the complete variable domain reads EPEVTQTPSHQVTQMGQEVILRCVPISNHLYFYWYRQILGQKVEFLVSFYNNEISEKSEIFDDQFSVERPDGSNFTLKIRSTKLEDSAMYFCASHRGRHEQYFGPGTRLTVT.

The count of this clone is one. The chain combines TRBV4-1 with TRBJ1-1; 7 nucleotides align to TRBD1. Germline V gene data show CDR1 as MGHRA and CDR2 as YSYEKL. V lost 0 bases, J lost 4 bases, and 5 bases stayed unmatched. The CDR3 has 15 residues. CDR3 sequence: CASSQDQGGGTEAFF. The CDR3 DNA reads TGCGCCAGCAGCCAAGATCAGGGGGGAGGCACTGAAGCTTTCTTT.

This rearrangement joins TRBV18 to TRBJ1-6; 8 bases are shared with TRBD1. This CDR3 has 16 amino acids. Looked up from germline, CDR1 is KGHSH and CDR2 is LQKENI. V was pared by 3 bases and J by 7 bases, with 8 bases of the junction left unmatched. CDR3 amino acids: CASSPLEGQANSPLHF. DNA for the CDR3: TGTGCCAGCTCACCCCTAGAGGGACAGGCGAATTCACCCCTCCACTTT.

This chain links TRBV15 with TRBJ2-3; 13 bases match TRBD2. With 4 bases clipped from V and 4 bases from J, the junction kept 8 bases outside the gene matches. Germline CDR1 is LNHNV and CDR2 is YYDKDF (reference sequence). The CDR3 consists of 17 residues. The CDR3 loop reads CATSNGLAGDVADTQYF. CDR3 coding DNA: TGTGCCACCAGCAATGGACTAGCGGGAGATGTGGCAGATACGCAGTATTTT.

The rearrangement uses TRBV6-1 and TRBJ1-6, with unresolved D. V was clipped by 0 bases and J by 10 bases, with 7 bases between them. The CDR3 sequence is 13 residues long. Germline CDR1 is MNHNS and CDR2 is SASEGT. The CDR3: CASSEARNSPLHF. CDR3 sequence (DNA): TGTGCCAGCAGTGAAGCGAGAAACTCACCCCTCCACTTT.

This clone was detected only a few times. The gene calls are TRBV18 and TRBJ2-1, with D possibly TRBD2 on 6 matching bases. The CDR3 has 15 amino acids. CDR1 and CDR2 from the germline V gene are KGHSH and LQKENI. V was pared by 0 bases and J by 9 bases, with 15 bases between. The DNA of the CDR3 is TGTGCCAGCTCACCACCGGGTAACCCCGGGGGTGAGCAGTTCTTC. Encoded protein: CASSPPGNPGGEQFF.

The chain uses TRBV7-2 and TRBJ1-3; TRBD1 agrees at 7 bases. V lost 5 bases and J lost 8; bases outside the gene matches: 3. The CDR3 extends over 12 amino acids. Germline V gene lookup returns CDR1 SGHTA and CDR2 FQGNSA. The CDR3 DNA reads TGTGCCAGCAGCCCTCAGGGGGACACCATATATTTT. Its protein is CASSPQGDTIYF.

The rearrangement uses TRBV7-3 and TRBJ2-5; no clear D. V was clipped by 5 bases and J by 3 bases, with 10 bases between them. Germline values: CDR1 SGHTA, CDR2 FQGTGA. The CDR3 is 13 residues long. CDR3 amino acids: CASSPESEETQYF. The CDR3 nucleotides are TGTGCCAGCAGCCCGGAGTCGGAAGAGACCCAGTACTTC.

This rearrangement joins TRBV4-3 to TRBJ1-3; 7 bases map to TRBD1. V dropped 4 bases and J dropped 7; count of bases not matched to a gene: 13. The CDR3 consists of 16 residues. The germline gives CDR1 LGHNA, CDR2 YSLEER. The chain's CDR3 is CASSPNGPDRDNTIYF. CDR3 bases: TGCGCCAGCAGCCCAAACGGCCCCGACAGGGACAACACCATATATTTT.